This T cell receptor beta chain was observed in a study of cytomegalovirus exposure and HLA in healthy donors. Study-level findings and limits: Most TCR sequences were seen very rarely across donors, but some public TCRs occurred in many. A highly shared variant cluster was judged a likely technical artifact.

There were likely unrecorded immune exposures, though donors were nominally healthy when sampled. Points on this clone: Its antigen is unknown.

The PCR made use of 60 Vbeta and 13 Jbeta primers. Libraries were prepared by immunoSEQ multiplex PCR; TCRdb keeps only in-frame clonotypes and omits some of them. In the table there are roughly 180,000 clones, about three quarters of which are singletons. V was cut by 0 bases and J by 7 bases, with 15 bases left in between. This CDR3 contains 14 residues. CDR1 is GTSNPN, CDR2 SVGIG, per germline (reference sequence). The receptor comes from a female donor in good health and CMV-seronegative. Sequencing was carried out using PBMCs. This rearrangement joins TRBV30 to TRBJ1-2; TRBD1 is a possible D gene (6 bases). The CDR3 sequence is CAWSVAGGNSGYTF. CDR3 DNA: TGTGCCTGGAGTGTAGCGGGGGGCAATAGTGGCTACACCTTC. Looking up the rest from reference TRBV30 and TRBJ1-2 gives the full variable domain: SQTIHQWPATLVQPVGSPLSLECTVEGTSNPNLYWYRQAAGRGLQLLFYSVGIGQISSEVPQNLSASRPQDRQFILSSKKLLLSDSGFYLCAWSVAGGNSGYTFGSGTRLTVV.